This T cell receptor (beta chain) is drawn from a study of blood T cell repertoires in COVID-19. Study context: Sites in the United States, Italy and Spain provided acute and convalescent COVID-19 samples. The analysed material was cDNA or gDNA that came from T cells, B-cell-depleted T cells, or PBMCs.

This clone came up a few times. This CDR3 has 15 amino acids. The V gene end was trimmed by 3 bases and the J gene end by 0 bases; junction bases not matched to a gene: 6. Germline V gives CDR1 SGHNT, CDR2 YYREEE (reference sequence). Per the authors' pipeline: Reference gene primer amplification gave estimated nucleated cell counts. TCRdb's table, derived via immunoSEQ multiplex PCR, lists solely in-frame clones and lacks some. The D gene and trimming were derived from the DNA, and the V and J assignments and clone size from that table. Of about 190,000 clones listed, about 90% are singletons. J is TRBJ2-7 and V is TRBV5-4; 7 positions match TRBD1. Material: peripheral blood. The sequence derives from a man aged 45-65 years with acute or convalescent COVID-19. The CDR3 loop is CASSSAGTASYEQYF. CDR3 coding DNA: TGTGCCAGCAGCTCGGCCGGGACAGCCTCCTACGAGCAGTACTTC.